Presented here are 2 T cell receptor beta chains from one specimen sequenced in a study of STAT3 mutations in large granular lymphocyte leukemia. Findings of the study overall: At least one immunodominant TCR beta clonotype appeared in every T-cell large granular lymphocyte leukemia patient.

Which antigens these TCRs recognize remains unknown. Assay used: immunoSEQ multiplex PCR; TCRdb lists only in-frame clones, some missing. Here the sample spans about 16,000 clones, 84% being singletons. The sample comprised peripheral blood mononuclear cells. The receptors were sampled from a man aged 50-60 years with T-cell large granular lymphocyte leukemia. Some clones in this sample may be carry-over from other donors' samples.

V is TRBV11-2 and J is TRBJ2-7; TRBD1 aligns across 8 bases. The V segment lost 3 bases and the J segment 3 bases; nucleotides outside the gene matches: 4. This CDR3 has 14 residues. The germline V gene encodes CDR1 SGHAT and CDR2 FQNNGV. The CDR3 region is CASSFDRGNYEQYF. The CDR3 nucleotides are TGTGCCAGCAGCTTTGACAGGGGAAACTACGAGCAGTACTTC.

The rearrangement uses TRBV9 and TRBJ2-5, with 9 bases matching TRBD2. The germline CDR1 and CDR2 sequences are SGDLS and YYNGEE. This CDR3 contains 16 residues. The V segment lost 6 bases and the J segment 3 bases; nucleotides outside the gene matches: 12. This CDR3 reads CASTGGSGSLKETQYF. The CDR3 nucleotides read TGTGCCAGCACCGGGGGTAGCGGGAGTCTTAAAGAGACCCAGTACTTC.